There are many counts of the clone carrying this T cell receptor beta chain. Its antigen is not known. A universal primer site and UMIs were added as TCR cDNA was made by 5'RACE template switching. TCRdb itself ran the 5' RACE reads through MiXCR, one entry per CDR3 protein. The sample gives 500,000 to 650,000 distinct CDR3 sequences, about a sixth of which show up once; 15% to 20% is in the top ten. These data belong to a study of T cells after yellow fever vaccination. About the study: Libraries from low-cell-number fractions were prepared with the SMART-Seq v4 Ultra Low Input RNA kit. Study results and limitations: Researchers report a weaker secondary response that nonetheless peaked faster, day 5 versus 15. From the bulk population, abundant clonotypes could contaminate and appear within FACS-sorted repertoires.

This TCR was sampled from a man between 18 and 29 years old who received the YFV17D yellow fever vaccine. Source: PBMCs, taken 5 to 6 days after the first yellow fever vaccination.

The CDR3 loop reads CASSGPSWEGLYNSPLHF. DNA of the CDR3: TGTGCCAGTAGTGGCCCCTCTTGGGAAGGGCTTTATAATTCACCCCTCCACTTT. This rearrangement joins TRBV19 to TRBJ1-6, with D unresolved. V was clipped by 5 bases and J by 4 bases, with 21 bases between them. This CDR3 region has 18 residues. Germline values: CDR1 LNHDA, CDR2 SQIVND (reference sequence).